These 18 T cell receptor beta chains share one sample of origin, sequenced in a study of cytomegalovirus exposure and HLA in healthy donors. The PCR made use of 60 Vbeta and 13 Jbeta primers. Profiling relied on immunoSEQ multiplex PCR, and the TCRdb table lists in-frame clones only, not all of them. The table has 180,000 or so clones, approximately 85% seen once. Sequences were obtained from PBMCs. The receptors come from a young man in good health and CMV-seropositive.

The V call is TRBV7-2, the J call TRBJ1-1, with a possible D match to TRBD1 (6 bases). Germline values: CDR1 SGHTA, CDR2 FQGNSA. Trimming cost V 5 bases and J 2 bases, with 9 bases left between them. This CDR3 has 13 residues. Here the CDR3 DNA reads TGTGCCAGCAGCCGACAGGTCAACACTGAAGCTTTCTTT. Translating gives CASSRQVNTEAFF.

This clone showed up just once. This chain joins TRBV14 and TRBJ1-2, with D unclear. The V gene lost 6 bases and the J gene lost 8 bases, with 16 bases spanning the gap. The V gene's germline CDR1 is SGHDN and CDR2 FVKESK. CDR3 length: 13 amino acids. The chain's CDR3 is CASSLGDRGGYTF. The CDR3 nucleotides are TGTGCCAGCAGTCTGGGTGACCGGGGAGGCTACACCTTC.

The count of this clone is one. V usage is TRBV7-2 and J usage is TRBJ2-5, with a weak D call TRBD1 (8 bases). The CDR3 has 16 amino acids. Germline CDR1 is SGHTA and CDR2 is FQGNSA. The ends were cut back, 4 bases at V and 0 bases at J, with 15 bases in the middle. The CDR3 is CASSSQGGKYQETQYF. The CDR3 region has the DNA TGTGCCAGCAGCTCACAGGGGGGGAAGTACCAAGAGACCCAGTACTTC.

Only a few counts were recorded for this clone. The J gene is TRBJ1-1, the V gene TRBV2; no clear D gene. The CDR3 is 11 residues long. V was shortened by 2 bases and J by 7 bases, with 5 bases between the two germline ends. CDR1 and CDR2 (germline): SNHLY, FYNNEI. The CDR3 DNA follows: TGTGCCAGCAGTGAAACAGTTGAAGCTTTCTTT. It translates to CASSETVEAFF.

The genes are TRBV7-9 and TRBJ2-2, with D possibly matching TRBD2 (5 bases). V lost 2 bases and J 6 bases, leaving 10 bases between the germline ends. CDR1 is SEHNR, CDR2 FQNEAQ, per germline (reference sequence). The CDR3 is 14 residues long. The CDR3 bases are TGTGCCAGCAGCTTAAGCGGAGTGTCCGGGGAGCTGTTTTTT. Translated: CASSLSGVSGELFF.

The rearrangement links TRBV10-3 to TRBJ2-5, with TRBD2 matching 9 bases. CDR1 ENHRY and CDR2 SYGVKD come from the germline V gene. V lost 0 bases and J lost 2; bases outside the gene matches: 1. The CDR3 covers 15 residues. CDR3 sequence: CAISESLAGQETQYF. The CDR3 region has the DNA TGTGCCATCAGTGAGTCTCTAGCGGGGCAAGAGACCCAGTACTTC.

This chain links TRBV7-9 with TRBJ2-5, with D perhaps matching TRBD2 (7 bases). The CDR3 spans 16 residues. The germline gives CDR1 SEHNR, CDR2 FQNEAQ (reference sequence). Deletions cut 0 bases from V and 1 base from J, with 12 bases between. CDR3 DNA: TGTGCCAGCAGCTTAGCGGTCGGGGGGCTCCAAGAGACCCAGTACTTC. It specifies CASSLAVGGLQETQYF.

The V call is TRBV9, the J call TRBJ2-7; D unresolved. The CDR3 has 15 residues. Per germline, CDR1 SGDLS and CDR2 YYNGEE. Trimming took 2 bases from V and 2 from J, leaving 14 bases between them. The CDR3 region has the DNA TGTGCCAGCAGCGTTTACGAGATGAGTCCCTACGAGCAGTACTTC. Translating it yields CASSVYEMSPYEQYF. Filled out from reference TRBV9 and TRBJ2-7, the complete variable domain reads DSGVTQTPKHLITATGQRVTLRCSPRSGDLSVYWYQQSLDQGLQFLIQYYNGEERAKGNILERFSAQQFPDLHSELNLSSLELGDSALYFCASSVYEMSPYEQYFGPGTRLTVT.

The V gene is TRBV11-2, the J gene TRBJ1-1; D remains unclear. Germline CDR1 reads SGHAT; CDR2 reads FQNNGV. The ends were cut back, 1 base at V and 1 base at J, with 7 bases in the middle. The CDR3 consists of 14 residues. CDR3 sequence reads: CASSLGQANTEAFF. CDR3 sequence (DNA): TGTGCCAGCAGCTTAGGGCAGGCGAACACTGAAGCTTTCTTT.

The chain has TRBV11-2 and TRBJ1-6, with TRBD1 identical over 8 bases. V trimming: 5 bases; J trimming: 8 bases; junction bases outside the gene matches: 8. The CDR3 is 15 amino acids. The germline V gene encodes CDR1 SGHAT and CDR2 FQNNGV. CDR3 sequence: CASSTFTGGHSPLHF. The CDR3 DNA reads as TGTGCCAGCAGCACCTTTACAGGGGGACATTCACCCCTCCACTTT. The whole variable domain, filled in from reference TRBV11-2 and TRBJ1-6, reads EAGVAQSPRYKIIEKRQSVAFWCNPISGHATLYWYQQILGQGPKLLIQFQNNGVVDDSQLPKDRFSAERLKGVDSTLKIQPAKLEDSAVYLCASSTFTGGHSPLHFGNGTRLTVT.

V is TRBV6-1 and J is TRBJ1-2; tentatively, D is TRBD1 (6 bases). The CDR3 runs to 16 residues. Trimming took off 4 bases at V and 2 bases at J, with 17 bases between the two ends. In germline, CDR1 is MNHNS, CDR2 SASEGT. The CDR3 loop reads CASSGDTSPRNYGYTF. CDR3 bases: TGTGCCAGCAGTGGGGACACCTCGCCGAGGAACTATGGCTACACCTTC.

The chain couples TRBV18 to TRBJ2-3; 10 nucleotides line up with TRBD1. J gave up 3 bases and V 3 bases, and 3 bases lay outside the gene matches. The germline gives CDR1 KGHSH, CDR2 LQKENI. The CDR3 length is 15 residues. This CDR3 reads CASSPGQGLTDTQYF. The CDR3 DNA is TGTGCCAGCTCACCGGGACAGGGGTTGACAGATACGCAGTATTTT.

This chain uses TRBV7-6 with TRBJ1-4; a possible D gene is TRBD1 (5 bases). This CDR3 spans 16 amino acids. CDR1 is SGHVS and CDR2 is FNYEAQ in the germline V gene. V shed 0 bases and J shed 8 bases, with 16 bases lying between them. DNA for the CDR3: TGTGCCAGCAGCTTAGCGAGTCGGGGAGGGGACGAAAAACTGTTTTTT. Its translation is CASSLASRGGDEKLFF.

This chain's CDR3 is CASSWAGLSNTGELFF. Here the CDR3 DNA reads TGTGCCAGCAGTTGGGCGGGACTTTCGAACACCGGGGAGCTGTTTTTT. The chain joins TRBV27 to TRBJ2-2; D perhaps matches TRBD2 (6 bases). The V gene's germline CDR1 is MNHEY and CDR2 SMNVEV (reference sequence). The ends were cut back, 4 bases at V and 0 bases at J, with 12 bases in the middle. The CDR3 covers 16 residues.

The gene calls are TRBV7-9 and TRBJ2-5; D perhaps matches TRBD2 (5 bases). CDR1 SEHNR and CDR2 FQNEAQ come from the germline V gene (reference sequence). This CDR3 is 16 amino acids long. The ends were cut back, 2 bases at V and 5 bases at J, with 18 bases in the middle. The CDR3 coding sequence is TGTGCCAGCAGCTTAAGATCTCCCGGGGTAGGGGAGACCCAGTACTTC. Translating gives CASSLRSPGVGETQYF. Complete variable domain (other parts from reference TRBV7-9 and TRBJ2-5): DTGVSQNPRHKITKRGQNVTFRCDPISEHNRLYWYRQTLGQGPEFLTYFQNEAQLEKSRLLSDRFSAERPKGSFSTLEIQRTEQGDSAMYLCASSLRSPGVGETQYFGPGTRLLVL.

The rearrangement links TRBV5-4 to TRBJ2-2, with 7 bases aligning to TRBD2. The CDR3 sequence is 17 residues long. The V and J ends lost 2 bases and 1 base, in that order; junction bases with no gene match: 8. Germline CDR1 SGHNT, CDR2 YYREEE (reference sequence). CDR3 in DNA: TGTGCCAGCAGCTTACCTACGCGGGGGAGGAACACCGGGGAGCTGTTTTTT. Protein sequence: CASSLPTRGRNTGELFF.

This clone was picked up one time. Other DNA sequences within the sample encode an identical CDR3. The chain employs TRBV9 and TRBJ2-3; D may be TRBD2 (5 bases). V dropped 4 bases and J dropped 6 bases, with 9 bases sitting between them. Germline V gene lookup returns CDR1 SGDLS and CDR2 YYNGEE. This CDR3 contains 12 residues. This CDR3 is CASSYGGDTQYF. The CDR3 DNA sequence: TGTGCCAGCAGCTATGGCGGGGATACGCAGTATTTT.

The J gene is TRBJ2-5, the V gene TRBV5-1; perhaps TRBD2 as D (5 bases). V was cut by 4 bases and J by 4 bases, with 11 bases left in between. CDR3 length equals 13 residues. CDR1 is SGHRS and CDR2 is YFSETQ in the germline V gene. The CDR3 bases are TGCGCCAGCAGCGGCCCGGGGTCAGAGACCCAGTACTTC. Translated, it gives CASSGPGSETQYF. Together with reference TRBV5-1 and TRBJ2-5, the CDR3 gives the full variable domain: KAGVTQTPRYLIKTRGQQVTLSCSPISGHRSVSWYQQTPGQGLQFLFEYFSETQRNKGNFPGRFSGRQFSNSRSEMNVSTLELGDSALYLCASSGPGSETQYFGPGTRLLVL.